This T cell receptor (beta chain) was sequenced during a study of blood T cell repertoires in COVID-19. The wider study: Researchers got acute and convalescent COVID-19 samples from the United States, Italy and Spain.

Losses at the gene ends were 4 bases for V and 1 base for J; bases not matched to a gene: 10. CDR3 length: 17 amino acids. CDR1 is SGDLS, CDR2 YYNGEE, per germline. Per the original methods: Nucleated cell counts were estimated from reference gene primer amplification. Data came from immunoSEQ multiplex PCR; TCRdb stores just in-frame clones and leaves some out. V and J calls and clone size come straight from that table; D and trimming were deduced from the DNA. There are under 200,000 clones in the sample; just over 90% occur only once, and about 5% lies in the top ten. Material for sequencing was peripheral blood. This receptor was identified in a man between 18 and 35 years old with COVID-19, enrolled during active disease. This rearrangement joins TRBV9 to TRBJ2-2; 7 bases are shared with TRBD1. The DNA of the CDR3 is TGTGCCAGCAGCATACATCCCAGGGGGAGGAACACCGGGGAGCTGTTTTTT. Translation: CASSIHPRGRNTGELFF.